This entry is about one TCR beta chain. Its antigen is not identified. This sample is part of a study of T cells after yellow fever vaccination. About the study: SMART-Seq v4 Ultra Low Input handled preparation of low-cell-number fractions. Notes on the study in general: Overlap between CD4 and CD8 compartments was detected for a small share of clonotypes.

MiXCR was run by TCRdb on the 5' RACE reads, yielding one entry per CDR3 protein. Altogether 450,000 to 600,000 distinct CDR3 sequences are present, about a sixth being singletons, with the ten largest covering roughly 17%. Germline CDR1 reads MNHEY; CDR2 reads SVGAGI. The V gene lost 1 base and the J gene lost 0 bases, with 6 bases spanning the gap. There are 15 residues in the CDR3. This TCR was recovered from a man aged 18 to 35 who received the YFV17D yellow fever vaccine. V is TRBV6-5 and J is TRBJ2-2; D not resolved. This specimen was PBMCs, taken 4 to 6 days after the first yellow fever vaccination. CDR3 nucleotides: TGTGCCAGCAGTTACTGGTTGACGAACACCGGGGAGCTGTTTTTT. Translated, it gives CASSYWLTNTGELFF.